This T cell receptor beta chain is drawn from a study of blood T cells in healthy people across ages. V was clipped by 4 bases and J by 2 bases; unmatched bases: 12. CDR3 length: 20 amino acids. Study-level findings and limits: Leaving the PBMCs unsorted stopped any conclusive comparison of naive versus antigen-experienced cells.

Turning to this clonotype: Its cognate antigen is unknown.

Combining a sample-barcoded 5' primer with a J-beta primer mix, a second PCR ran for about 7 to 11 cycles. A single record per CDR3 protein comes from TCRdb applying MiXCR to the 5' RACE reads. In the table there are about 640,000 distinct CDR3 sequences, about 54% of which are singletons. The chain joins TRBV12-3 or TRBV12-4 to TRBJ2-3; 16 bases are shared with TRBD2. This sequence was found in a man aged 55 to 69 in good health. The sample comprised blood. In DNA form, the CDR3 reads TGTGCCAGCAGTTCTTGGGGGGGACTAGCGGGGGGGCGGGTCACAGATACGCAGTATTTT. Amino acids: CASSSWGGLAGGRVTDTQYF.